The rows below give T cell receptor beta chains drawn from one sample of a study of shared clonotypes between healthy human individuals. Clones were read by immunoSEQ multiplex PCR, and TCRdb kept only the in-frame ones, dropping some. This table holds roughly 1,500,000 clones, approximately 98.5% found once. Sample: naive CD4+ T cells sorted from blood. These receptors all stem from a man aged 30-40 years in good health. CDR3s include the opening cysteine and the closing phenylalanine or tryptophan. D genes are given only for firm matches. The listing skips clone size in some rows; elsewhere it reads once, few, many or a size class.

TGTGCCAGCAGCGTGGGACAGAATGATGGCTACACCTTC	CASSVGQNDGYTF	TRBJ1-2	13	TRBD1	.	TRBV9
TGTGCCAGCAGTACGCCAGGACGGCTGAACACTGAAGCTTTCTTT	CASSTPGRLNTEAFF	TRBJ1-1	15	.	.	TRBV27
TGTGCCAGCAGTGCGCTTGCGGGTTCCGAGCAGTACTTC	CASSALAGSEQYF	TRBJ2-7	13	.	.	TRBV25-1
TGTGCCAGCAGGGACCCCGGGGCTGAGCAGTTCTTC	CASRDPGAEQFF	TRBJ2-1	12	.	.	TRBV6-5
TGTGCCAGCAGCCGGGACGGGGTTAGCACAGATACGCAGTATTTT	CASSRDGVSTDTQYF	TRBJ2-3	15	.	.	TRBV11-3
TGCGCCAGCAGCTGGCCGGGGAAAACCTACGAGCAGTACTTC	CASSWPGKTYEQYF	TRBJ2-7	14	.	.	TRBV5-1
TGCGCCAGCAGCCAATCTCTGCTAGCAGCTTACGAGCAGTACTTC	CASSQSLLAAYEQYF	TRBJ2-7	15	.	.	TRBV4-1
TGTGCCAGTAGAGAGGGAGGCAATCAGCCCCAGCATTTT	CASREGGNQPQHF	TRBJ1-5	13	.	.	TRBV19
TGCGCCAGCAGCTTGACTATGACAGGGACCCCCTACAATGAGCAGTTCTTC	CASSLTMTGTPYNEQFF	TRBJ2-1	17	TRBD1	.	TRBV5-1
TGTGCCAGCGGAAATATTAGGCTGGATCACTTCAAGTCCTACAATGAGCAGTTCTTC	CASGNIRLDHFKSYNEQFF	TRBJ2-1	19	.	.	TRBV2
TGTGCCAGCAGCTTGGGGTACCAAGAGACCCAGTACTTC	CASSLGYQETQYF	TRBJ2-5	13	.	.	TRBV7-2
TGTGCCAGCAGCGACAGAAATCAGCCCCAGCATTTT	CASSDRNQPQHF	TRBJ1-5	12	.	.	TRBV28
TGTGCCAGCAGTCCCCAACACAGTACCGGGGAGCTGTTTTTT	CASSPQHSTGELFF	TRBJ2-2	14	.	.	TRBV28
TGTGCCAGCACCCGGGGGCCCGCAACCTACAATGAGCAGTTCTTC	CASTRGPATYNEQFF	TRBJ2-1	15	.	.	TRBV6-5
TGTGCCAGCAGAGGAATAGCTTCCGGGGAGCTGTTTTTT	CASRGIASGELFF	TRBJ2-2	13	.	.	TRBV6-6
TGTGCCAGCAGCTCCACGGCTAGCGGACGGGGGCAGTTCTTC	CASSSTASGRGQFF	TRBJ2-1	14	TRBD2	.	TRBV11-2
TGTGCCAGCAGTTTTCGGTACACTGAAGCTTTCTTT	CASSFRYTEAFF	TRBJ1-1	12	.	.	TRBV28
TGTGCCAGCAGCTTGGGTGCAGGACCCAACACAGATACGCAGTATTTT	CASSLGAGPNTDTQYF	TRBJ2-3	16	.	.	TRBV5-8
TGTGCCAGCAGGGACACCTACAAAAACATTCAGTACTTC	CASRDTYKNIQYF	TRBJ2-4	13	.	.	TRBV6-5
TGTGCCAGCAAGCCCCTAAGCAGCTCCTACGAGCAGTACTTC	CASKPLSSSYEQYF	TRBJ2-7	14	.	.	TRBV6-4
TGTGCCTGGAGTCCCCGACGGATCTCTGGAAACACCATATATTTT	CAWSPRRISGNTIYF	TRBJ1-3	15	.	.	TRBV30
TGTGCCAGCAGTTTGCAGGGTCCGAATCAGCCCCAGCATTTT	CASSLQGPNQPQHF	TRBJ1-5	14	.	.	TRBV28
TGTGCCAGCAGCCCCGACAGGGAAGGGGACACTGAAGCTTTCTTT	CASSPDREGDTEAFF	TRBJ1-1	15	TRBD1	.	TRBV9
TGTGCCAGCAGCTTAGTCCCTAGCTCCTACGAGCAGTACTTC	CASSLVPSSYEQYF	TRBJ2-7	14	.	.	TRBV7-2
TGTGCCATCGAGGGGGGGACCGGGGAGCTGTTTTTT	CAIEGGTGELFF	TRBJ2-2	12	.	.	TRBV10-3
TGTGCCTGGAATCAATACGGGGGACAGCAGTACTTC	CAWNQYGGQQYF	TRBJ2-7	12	.	.	TRBV30
TGTGCCAGCAGCCCCCGGGGGGGCAGGGAAAAACTGTTTTTT	CASSPRGGREKLFF	TRBJ1-4	14	.	.	TRBV7-8
TGTGCCAGCAGCTTAGGTCCAGGGGGACCGACTGGGCATGGCTACACCTTC	CASSLGPGGPTGHGYTF	TRBJ1-2	17	TRBD1	.	TRBV7-2
TGTGCCAGCAGGGGGACTAGCGGCTACACAGATACGCAGTATTTT	CASRGTSGYTDTQYF	TRBJ2-3	15	TRBD2	.	TRBV7-2
TGTGCCAGCAGCTTGTTTAGCGGGATCAAATTACAAGAGACCCAGTACTTC	CASSLFSGIKLQETQYF	TRBJ2-5	17	TRBD2	.	TRBV5-4
TGTGCCAGCAGCTCCGACAGGGGCGGCTACACCTTC	CASSSDRGGYTF	TRBJ1-2	12	TRBD1	.	TRBV5-4
TGTGCCATCAGTGAGTCGAACGGGTTAGGAGAGCAGTACTTC	CAISESNGLGEQYF	TRBJ2-7	14	.	once	TRBV10-3
TGTGCCAGCAGCTTCGCTGGACAGGGACTCTACGAGCAGTACTTC	CASSFAGQGLYEQYF	TRBJ2-7	15	TRBD1	.	TRBV5-5
TGTGCCAGCTTAAGCCCGGACCCGCCGTACGAGCAGTACTTC	CASLSPDPPYEQYF	TRBJ2-7	14	.	once	TRBV28
TGTGCCAGCTCAGCCCGCGGGGACGAGCAGTACTTC	CASSARGDEQYF	TRBJ2-7	12	.	.	TRBV18
TGTGCCAGCAGCCAAGAGGCCAGGTTACTGCATGGCTACACCTTC	CASSQEARLLHGYTF	TRBJ1-2	15	.	.	TRBV4-2
TGTGCCAGCAGCTTGTTAAAGCGGGAGCGAGGGGATACGCAGTATTTT	CASSLLKRERGDTQYF	TRBJ2-3	16	TRBD2	.	TRBV5-4